This T cell receptor beta chain originates from a study of T-cell reconstitution after alpha-beta-depleted transplantation in children. CDR3 length equals 12 residues. The V gene lost 5 bases and the J gene lost 0 bases, with 5 bases spanning the gap. The library targeted TCRbeta and was prepared with unique molecular identifiers. TCRdb reprocessed the PCR reads via MiXCR and lists one record per CDR3 protein. In the table there are about 72,000 distinct CDR3 sequences, around 7.9% of which are singletons. In its sample, this clonotype was seen many times. The sequencing here drew on PBMCs from the stem cell graft donor, taken from the stem cell graft. The receptor comes from a human donor who donated a stem cell graft to a child with acute lymphoblastic leukemia. The rearrangement uses TRBV12-3 or TRBV12-4 and TRBJ2-7; no reliable D call. CDR3 sequence: CASSHNSYEQYF. The DNA for the CDR3 is TGTGCCAGCAGTCATAACTCCTACGAGCAGTACTTC.